Reported below is one T cell receptor beta chain. These data belong to a study of blood T cell repertoires in COVID-19. Study-level information: Both acute and convalescent COVID-19 samples were obtained from the United States, Italy and Spain.

Clones were read by immunoSEQ multiplex PCR, and TCRdb kept only the in-frame ones, dropping some. This table has about 200,000 clones, 75% to 90% appearing once. J was trimmed by 4 bases and V by 0 bases; bases with no gene match: 6. Germline V lookup: CDR1 SGHRS, CDR2 YFSETQ. The CDR3 sequence is 17 residues long. Cohorts were assigned according to the clinical history that participants reported. What was sequenced was PBMCs or T cells enriched from blood (not recorded which). The origin of this receptor is a woman in her twenties or thirties who had been exposed to COVID-19. J is TRBJ2-3 and V is TRBV5-1, with TRBD2 identical over 12 bases. In DNA, the CDR3 is TGCGCCAGCAGCTTGGACCTAGCGGGGGGGCCCTCAGATACGCAGTATTTT. Protein: CASSLDLAGGPSDTQYF.